A selection of T cell receptor beta chains follows, all from one sample in a study of blood T cells in healthy people across ages. TCRdb re-analysed the 5' RACE reads in MiXCR, keeping a single row per CDR3 protein. The data show some 730,000 distinct CDR3 sequences, with 22% seen just once and around 21% held by the top ten. The sample consisted of blood. Every receptor here comes from a man aged 70-80 years in good health. CDR3s leave out the opening cysteine and the closing phenylalanine or tryptophan. D genes are given only for firm matches.

D gene	J gene	V gene	CDR3 protein
TRBD2	TRBJ2-1	TRBV29-1	SVAGLAGGKGNEQF
.	TRBJ1-1	TRBV5-1	ASSGGVEAF
.	TRBJ2-1	TRBV12-3/TRBV12-4	ASSLGQGIYNEQF
.	TRBJ1-2	TRBV3-1	ASSQDFRVNGYT
.	.	TRBV6-1	ATGDTLNEQF
.	TRBJ2-6	TRBV20-1	SARVDGANVLT
TRBD1	TRBJ1-1	TRBV29-1	SGLSWPGQHNMNTEAF
.	.	TRBV7-9	ASSLGSLVVYEQY
.	TRBJ2-2	TRBV7-9	ASSLMLDTGELF
TRBD2	TRBJ2-3	TRBV20-1	SASGWGLAGGMQKDTQY
.	TRBJ1-6	TRBV7-8	ASSGQTYNSPLH
.	TRBJ1-2	TRBV7-9	ASSPTATYGYT
TRBD1	TRBJ2-6	TRBV4-2	ASSQPGQGTGANVLT
.	.	TRBV6-1	ASRGTQY
.	TRBJ1-2	TRBV20-1	SAKAATQGYGYT
TRBD2	TRBJ2-5	TRBV6-6	ASSYPAGGPETQY
.	TRBJ1-2	TRBV12-5	ASGNTQSSGASNYGYT
.	TRBJ2-3	TRBV7-2	ASSPYLIVADTQY
.	TRBJ1-1	TRBV20-1	RDGGKNTEAF
.	TRBJ2-6	TRBV6-6	ASSYGRGSGANVLT
TRBD1	TRBJ1-5	TRBV19	ATDGTGTYSNQPQH
.	TRBJ1-3	TRBV6-6	ASSRGMDTIY
TRBD2	TRBJ2-3	TRBV12-3/TRBV12-4	ASSLWSGTSGKDTQY
.	TRBJ2-3	TRBV19	ASSIASRGSDTQY
.	TRBJ2-4	TRBV12-3/TRBV12-4	ASSSDRAKNIQY
.	TRBJ1-4	TRBV5-7	ASKADRENEKLF
.	TRBJ1-2	TRBV11-2	ASSLDPGGYT
TRBD1	TRBJ1-2	TRBV25-1	ASSGTGGAYGYT
TRBD2	TRBJ2-1	TRBV3-1	ASTLGFGGGYNEQF
.	.	TRBV10-3	AISLGPSQETQY
.	TRBJ2-7	TRBV3-1	ASSQDGGFRQY
TRBD2	TRBJ2-2	TRBV7-8	ASSFLASGASEAGELF
.	TRBJ2-6	TRBV5-1	ASSKRVPGANVLT
TRBD2	TRBJ2-3	TRBV7-2	ASSLDGAGPTQY
TRBD2	.	TRBV20-1	SAGRELVETQY
TRBD1	TRBJ1-6	TRBV12-3/TRBV12-4	ASSLRTGGGSPLH
.	TRBJ2-1	TRBV12-3/TRBV12-4	ASTLRGSNEQF
TRBD1	TRBJ1-4	TRBV12-3/TRBV12-4	ASSYRGLDEKLF
TRBD2	TRBJ2-5	TRBV6-2/TRBV6-3	ASSLDLGLAETQY
TRBD1	TRBJ1-1	TRBV12-3/TRBV12-4	ASSISGTVGTESF
TRBD1	TRBJ1-1	TRBV11-2	ASNKFRGPTEAF
TRBD1	TRBJ2-7	TRBV6-5	ASRQATGPGEQY
.	TRBJ2-5	TRBV4-1	ASSVIGGPETQY